This T cell receptor (beta chain) was identified in a study of early T cells in non-severe SARS-CoV-2 infection. For the study at large: Investigators sequenced bulk RNA drawn from unsorted whole blood, and chains remained unpaired. General study findings and limits: VDJdb-based matching was biased toward anti-spike CD8 responses and missed private and CD4 specificities.

This clonotype was recorded many times. The antigen remains unidentified. Individually, cDNA molecules had unique molecular identifiers attached to them. In TCRdb, the 5' RACE reads were re-called with MiXCR into one record per CDR3 protein. This table has 65,000 to 85,000 distinct CDR3 sequences, 9% to 10% appearing once. CDR1 LGHDT and CDR2 YNNKEL come from the germline V gene (reference sequence). The CDR3 runs to 15 residues. J lost 6 bases, V lost 1 base, and 3 bases had no gene match. The sequence was collected from an adult who was a healthcare worker with PCR-confirmed SARS-CoV-2 infection or an uninfected control (not recorded which). This sample comprised whole blood, obtained at baseline. This rearrangement joins TRBV3-1 to TRBJ2-1; TRBD1 aligns across 10 bases. The CDR3 DNA follows: TGTGCCAGCAGCCAAGGGACAGGGGGAGGCAATGAGCAGTTCTTC. Its protein is CASSQGTGGGNEQFF.